A selection of T cell receptor beta chains follows, all from one sample in a study of blood T cell repertoires in COVID-19. Profiling relied on immunoSEQ multiplex PCR, and the TCRdb table lists in-frame clones only, not all of them. The sample lists around 300,000 clones; 70% to 90% were seen once. Sample: peripheral blood. Every receptor here comes from a woman in her 30s who had recovered from COVID-19. Both conserved end residues are part of each CDR3. Fields, in order: V gene, J gene, CDR3 protein.

>TRBV28|TRBJ2-7
CASSPGGAGTEGSYEQYF
>TRBV7-6|TRBJ1-6
CASSNTGAVSPLHF
>TRBV19|TRBJ2-4
CASSIGLALAKNIQYF
>TRBV27|TRBJ2-2
CASSPTGQTTGELFF
>TRBV7-6|TRBJ2-6
CASSWPGGSGANVLTF
>TRBV7-9|TRBJ2-7
CASSQGPYEQYF
>TRBV7-9|TRBJ1-2
CASSRVGTPEYGYTF
>TRBV9|TRBJ2-5
CASSAGRAVQTQYF
>TRBV11-2|TRBJ2-7
CASSLEADNEQYF
>TRBV19|TRBJ1-1
CASSIDLSGGPTEAFF
>TRBV3-1/TRBV3-2|TRBJ1-3
CASSRHLGGGDSGNTIYF
>TRBV13|TRBJ1-1
CASSGGENTEAFF
>TRBV7-9|TRBJ1-1
CASSLGGQENTEAFF
>TRBV3-1/TRBV3-2|TRBJ1-3
CASSPTGSGNTIYF
>TRBV6-2/TRBV6-3|TRBJ1-5
CASSYSTNLPQHF
>TRBV12-5|TRBJ1-4
CASGLGSGGGEKLFF
>TRBV9|TRBJ1-2
CASSATDRTNYGYTF
>TRBV7-9|TRBJ2-5
CASSKGQPETQYF
>TRBV20-1|TRBJ2-3
CSASASGSTDTQYF
>TRBV7-2|TRBJ2-3
CASKTRGPQGAPDTQYF
>TRBV3-1/TRBV3-2|TRBJ1-2
CASSGQGPGYTF
>TRBV6-1|TRBJ1-1
CASSDWGGNTEAFF
>TRBV4-3|TRBJ2-3
CASSQDRTLTDTQYF
>TRBV12-3/TRBV12-4|TRBJ2-2
CASSRRVPGELFF
>TRBV11-3|TRBJ2-5
CASSLGLAGVETQYF
>TRBV27|TRBJ1-1
CASSRDRNTEAFF
>TRBV9|TRBJ1-1
CASSSGHQNTEAFF
>TRBV1|TRBJ2-3
CTSLGASPKHTQYF
>TRBV5-1|TRBJ2-7
CASSSGQQFHEQYF
>TRBV18|TRBJ1-6
CASSLTGTGEFSPLHF
>TRBV5-1|TRBJ1-6
CASSLQGWNSPLHF
>TRBV6-1|TRBJ1-2
CASSESGANYGYTF
>TRBV2|TRBJ2-1
CASSEVALARDNEQFF
>TRBV15|TRBJ1-6
CATSRDSAARGNSPLHF
>TRBV24-1|TRBJ1-3
CATSDSAGQGHTIYF
>TRBV20-1|TRBJ2-7
CSAQHYEQYF
>TRBV9|TRBJ2-1
CASSVELKGGRSYNEQFF
>TRBV15|TRBJ1-1
CATSRKTGKNTEAFF
>TRBV7-9|TRBJ1-4
CASSLGGQIGEKLFF
>TRBV3-1/TRBV3-2|TRBJ2-2
CASSPLGTGELFF
>TRBV27|TRBJ2-7
CASSFLGQSYEQYF
>TRBV3-1/TRBV3-2|TRBJ2-7
CASSRRDYTYEQYF
>TRBV6-1|TRBJ2-7
CASRTTGTGAYEQYF
>TRBV5-8|TRBJ1-5
CASSLGQAFVSNQPQHF
>TRBV21-1|TRBJ2-7
CASTSRDRGYEQYF
>TRBV29-1|TRBJ2-2
CSADTGGTNTGELFF
>TRBV7-2|TRBJ2-5
CASSLILAAKETQYF
>TRBV7-9|TRBJ1-1
CASSFNVGLNTEAFF
>TRBV18|TRBJ2-7
CASTTIGTAFSYEQYF
>TRBV29-1|TRBJ2-5
CSVEDFEQEGETQYF
>TRBV10-1|TRBJ1-5
CASSGDRDSNQPQHF
>TRBV2|TRBJ2-3
CASLPQGLPDTQYF
>TRBV21-1|TRBJ1-5
CASSSAGDRVYQPQHF